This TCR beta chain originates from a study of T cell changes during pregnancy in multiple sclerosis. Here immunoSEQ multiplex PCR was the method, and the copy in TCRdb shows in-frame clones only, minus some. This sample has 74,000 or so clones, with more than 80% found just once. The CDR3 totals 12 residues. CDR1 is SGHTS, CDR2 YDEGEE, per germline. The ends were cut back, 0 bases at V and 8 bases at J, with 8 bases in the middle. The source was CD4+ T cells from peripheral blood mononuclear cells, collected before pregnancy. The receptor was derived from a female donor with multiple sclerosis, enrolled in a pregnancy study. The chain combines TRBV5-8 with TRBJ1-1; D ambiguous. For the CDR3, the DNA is TGTGCCAGCAGCTTGGCGCGGGTAGAAGCTTTCTTT. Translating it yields CASSLARVEAFF.